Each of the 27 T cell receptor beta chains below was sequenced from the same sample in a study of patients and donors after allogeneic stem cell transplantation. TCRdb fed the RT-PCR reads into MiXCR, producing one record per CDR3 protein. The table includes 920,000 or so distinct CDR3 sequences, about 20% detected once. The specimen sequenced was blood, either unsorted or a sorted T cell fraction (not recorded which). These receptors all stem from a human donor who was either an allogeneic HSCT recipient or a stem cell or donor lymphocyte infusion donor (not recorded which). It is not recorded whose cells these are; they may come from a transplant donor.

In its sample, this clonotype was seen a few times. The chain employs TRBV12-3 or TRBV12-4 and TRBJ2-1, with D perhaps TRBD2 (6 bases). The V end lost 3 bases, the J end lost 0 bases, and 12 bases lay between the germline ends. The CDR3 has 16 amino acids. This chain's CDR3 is CASSFPSVSSYNEQFF. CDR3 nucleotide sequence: TGTGCCAGCAGTTTCCCTAGCGTCAGCTCCTACAATGAGCAGTTCTTC.

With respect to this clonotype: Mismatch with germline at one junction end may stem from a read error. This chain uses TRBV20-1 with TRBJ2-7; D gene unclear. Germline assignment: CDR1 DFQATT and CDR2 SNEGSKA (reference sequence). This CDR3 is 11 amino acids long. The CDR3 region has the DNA TGCAGTGCTGGAGAAAAATACGAGCAGTACTTC. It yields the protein CSAGEKYEQYF.

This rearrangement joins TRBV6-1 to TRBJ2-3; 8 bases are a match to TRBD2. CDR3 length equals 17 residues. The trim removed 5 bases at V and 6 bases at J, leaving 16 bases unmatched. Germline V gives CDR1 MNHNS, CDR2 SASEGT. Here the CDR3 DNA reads TGTGCCAGCAGTACGCAGGAGAGACGGGGGGGCCCGGATACGCAGTATTTT. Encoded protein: CASSTQERRGGPDTQYF.

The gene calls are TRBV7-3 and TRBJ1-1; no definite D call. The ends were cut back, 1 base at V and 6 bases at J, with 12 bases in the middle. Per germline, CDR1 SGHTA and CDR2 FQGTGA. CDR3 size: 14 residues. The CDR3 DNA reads TGTGCCAGCAGCTTAATGGGAAGTAAGGCTGAAGCTTTCTTT. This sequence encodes CASSLMGSKAEAFF. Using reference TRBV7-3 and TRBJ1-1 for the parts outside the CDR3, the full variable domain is GAGVSQTPSNKVTEKGKYVELRCDPISGHTALYWYRQSLGQGPEFLIYFQGTGAADDSGLPNDRFFAVRPEGSVSTLKIQRTERGDSAVYLCASSLMGSKAEAFFGQGTRLTVV.

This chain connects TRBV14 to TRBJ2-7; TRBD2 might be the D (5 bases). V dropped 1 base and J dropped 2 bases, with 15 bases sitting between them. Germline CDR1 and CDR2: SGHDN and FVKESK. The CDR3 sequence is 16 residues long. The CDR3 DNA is TGTGCCAGCAGCCAAGCCCTTCCTAGCCGAGCCTACGAGCAGTACTTC. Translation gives CASSQALPSRAYEQYF.

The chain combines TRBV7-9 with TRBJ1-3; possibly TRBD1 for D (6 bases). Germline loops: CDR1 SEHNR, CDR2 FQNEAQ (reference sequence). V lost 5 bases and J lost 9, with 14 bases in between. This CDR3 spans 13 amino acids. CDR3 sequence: CASSPRTEGTIYF. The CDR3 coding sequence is TGTGCCAGCAGCCCCAGGACAGAAGGCACCATATATTTT.

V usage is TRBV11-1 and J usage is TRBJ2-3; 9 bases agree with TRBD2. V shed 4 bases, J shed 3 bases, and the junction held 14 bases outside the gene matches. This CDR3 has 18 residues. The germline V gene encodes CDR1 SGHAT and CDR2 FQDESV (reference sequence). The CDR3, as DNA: TGTGCCAGCAGCTCCCCAAGAAGCGAGCGGGAGGTTACAGATACGCAGTATTTT. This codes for CASSSPRSEREVTDTQYF. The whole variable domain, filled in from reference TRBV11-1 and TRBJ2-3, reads EAEVAQSPRYKITEKSQAVAFWCDPISGHATLYWYRQILGQGPELLVQFQDESVVDDSQLPKDRFSAERLKGVDSTLKIQPAELGDSAMYLCASSSPRSEREVTDTQYFGPGTRLTVL.

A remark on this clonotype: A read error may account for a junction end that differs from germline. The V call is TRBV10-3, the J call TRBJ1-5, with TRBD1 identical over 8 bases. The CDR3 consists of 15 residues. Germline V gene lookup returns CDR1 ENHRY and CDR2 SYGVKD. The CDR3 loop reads CATKTGGGSTQPQHF. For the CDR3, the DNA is TGTGCCACGAAAACAGGGGGAGGTAGCACTCAGCCCCAGCATTTT.

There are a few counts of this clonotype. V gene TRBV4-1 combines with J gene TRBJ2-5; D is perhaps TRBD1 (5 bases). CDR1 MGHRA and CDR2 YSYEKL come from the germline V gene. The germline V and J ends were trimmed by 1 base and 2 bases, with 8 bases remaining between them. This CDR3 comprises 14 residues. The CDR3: CASSQAGLQETQYF. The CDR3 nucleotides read TGCGCCAGCAGCCAAGCAGGGCTTCAAGAGACCCAGTACTTC.

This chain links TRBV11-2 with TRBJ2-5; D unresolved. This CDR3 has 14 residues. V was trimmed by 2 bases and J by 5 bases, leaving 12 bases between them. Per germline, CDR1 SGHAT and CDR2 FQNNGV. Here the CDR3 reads CASSLSAFRETQYF. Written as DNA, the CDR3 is TGTGCCAGCAGCTTATCCGCGTTTCGTGAGACCCAGTACTTC.

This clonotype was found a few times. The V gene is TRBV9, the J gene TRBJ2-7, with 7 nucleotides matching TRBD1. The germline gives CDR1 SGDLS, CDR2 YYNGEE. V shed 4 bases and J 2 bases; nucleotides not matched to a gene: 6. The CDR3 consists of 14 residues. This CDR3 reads CASSRTGQAYEQYF. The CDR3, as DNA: TGTGCCAGCAGCCGGACCGGACAGGCCTACGAGCAGTACTTC.

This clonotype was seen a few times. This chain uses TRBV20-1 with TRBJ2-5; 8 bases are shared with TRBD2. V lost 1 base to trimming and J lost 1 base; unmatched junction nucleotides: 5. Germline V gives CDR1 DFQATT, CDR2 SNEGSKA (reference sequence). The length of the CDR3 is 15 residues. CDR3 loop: CSARGVSGAQETQYF. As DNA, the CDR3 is TGCAGTGCTAGAGGGGTTAGCGGGGCCCAAGAGACCCAGTACTTC.

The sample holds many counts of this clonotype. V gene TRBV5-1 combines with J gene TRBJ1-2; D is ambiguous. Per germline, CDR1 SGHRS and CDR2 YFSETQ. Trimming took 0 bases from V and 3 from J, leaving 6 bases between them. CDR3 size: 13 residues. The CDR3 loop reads CASSLEGDYGYTF. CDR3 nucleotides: TGCGCCAGCAGCTTGGAGGGAGACTATGGCTACACCTTC.

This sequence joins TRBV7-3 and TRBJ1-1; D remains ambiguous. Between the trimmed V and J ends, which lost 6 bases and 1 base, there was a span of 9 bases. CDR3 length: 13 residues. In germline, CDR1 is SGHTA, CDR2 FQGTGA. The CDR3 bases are TGTGCCAGCAGATTCGGAGGGAACACTGAAGCTTTCTTT. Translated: CASRFGGNTEAFF.

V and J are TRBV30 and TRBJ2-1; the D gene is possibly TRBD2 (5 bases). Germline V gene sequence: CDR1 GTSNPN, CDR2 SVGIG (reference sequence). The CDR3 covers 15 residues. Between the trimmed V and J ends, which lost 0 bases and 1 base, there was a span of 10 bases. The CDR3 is CAWSVRRGSYNEQFF. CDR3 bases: TGTGCCTGGAGTGTAAGACGGGGTTCCTACAATGAGCAGTTCTTC.

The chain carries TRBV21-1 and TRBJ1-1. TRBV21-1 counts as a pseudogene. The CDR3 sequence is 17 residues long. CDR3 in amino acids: CASSDPGGGVLNTEAFF. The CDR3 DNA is TGTGCCAGCAGCGACCCGGGAGGGGGGGTTTTGAACACTGAAGCTTTCTTT.

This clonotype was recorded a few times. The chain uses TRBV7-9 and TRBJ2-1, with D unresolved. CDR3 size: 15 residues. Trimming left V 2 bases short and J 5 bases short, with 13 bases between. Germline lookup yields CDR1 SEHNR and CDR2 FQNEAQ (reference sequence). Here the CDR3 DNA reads TGTGCCAGCAGCTTAAGTAGGATTGGGCACAATGAGCAGTTCTTC. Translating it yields CASSLSRIGHNEQFF.

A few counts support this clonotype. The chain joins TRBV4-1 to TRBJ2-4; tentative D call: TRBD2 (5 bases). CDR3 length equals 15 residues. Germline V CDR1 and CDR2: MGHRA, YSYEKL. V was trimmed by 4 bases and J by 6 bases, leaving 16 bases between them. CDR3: CASSRLSGRGNIQYF. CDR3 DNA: TGCGCCAGCAGCCGCCTCTCGGGCCGGGGAAACATTCAGTACTTC.

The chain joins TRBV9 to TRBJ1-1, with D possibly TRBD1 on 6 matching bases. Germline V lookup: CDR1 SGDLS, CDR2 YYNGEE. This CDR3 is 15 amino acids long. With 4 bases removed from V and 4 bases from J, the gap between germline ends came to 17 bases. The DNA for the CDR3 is TGTGCCAGCAGCTTCATTAGGAGGGGGAGCACTGAAGCTTTCTTT. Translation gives CASSFIRRGSTEAFF.

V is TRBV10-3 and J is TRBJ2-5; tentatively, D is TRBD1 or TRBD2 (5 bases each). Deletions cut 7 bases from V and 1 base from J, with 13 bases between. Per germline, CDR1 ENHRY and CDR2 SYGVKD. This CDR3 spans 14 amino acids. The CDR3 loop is CAINAGTSQETQYF. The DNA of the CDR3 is TGTGCCATCAACGCCGGGACGAGCCAAGAGACCCAGTACTTC.

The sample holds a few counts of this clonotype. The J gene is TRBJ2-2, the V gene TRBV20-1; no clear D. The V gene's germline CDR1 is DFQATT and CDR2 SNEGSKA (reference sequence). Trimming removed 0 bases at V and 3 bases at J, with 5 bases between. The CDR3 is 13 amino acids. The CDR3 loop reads CSARDGHTGELFF. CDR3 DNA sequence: TGCAGTGCTAGAGATGGCCACACCGGGGAGCTGTTTTTT.

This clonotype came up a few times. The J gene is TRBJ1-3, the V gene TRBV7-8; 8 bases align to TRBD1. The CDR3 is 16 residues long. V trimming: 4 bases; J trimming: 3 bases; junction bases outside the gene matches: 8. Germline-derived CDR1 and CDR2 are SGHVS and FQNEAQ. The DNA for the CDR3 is TGTGCCAGCAGCTCGTCAACACAGGGGGATGGAAACACCATATATTTT. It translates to CASSSSTQGDGNTIYF.

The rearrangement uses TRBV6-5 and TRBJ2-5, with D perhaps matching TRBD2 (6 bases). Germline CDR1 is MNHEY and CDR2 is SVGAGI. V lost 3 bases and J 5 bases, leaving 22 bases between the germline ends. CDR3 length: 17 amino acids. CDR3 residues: CASSYESRRGPWETQYF. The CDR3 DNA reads TGTGCCAGCAGTTATGAGTCTCGGCGGGGCCCTTGGGAGACCCAGTACTTC.

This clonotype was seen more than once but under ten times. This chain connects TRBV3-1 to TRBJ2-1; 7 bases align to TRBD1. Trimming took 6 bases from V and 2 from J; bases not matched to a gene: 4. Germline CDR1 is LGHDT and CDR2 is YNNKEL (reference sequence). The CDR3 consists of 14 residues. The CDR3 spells CASSHRGTYNEQFF. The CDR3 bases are TGTGCCAGCAGTCACAGGGGCACCTACAATGAGCAGTTCTTC.

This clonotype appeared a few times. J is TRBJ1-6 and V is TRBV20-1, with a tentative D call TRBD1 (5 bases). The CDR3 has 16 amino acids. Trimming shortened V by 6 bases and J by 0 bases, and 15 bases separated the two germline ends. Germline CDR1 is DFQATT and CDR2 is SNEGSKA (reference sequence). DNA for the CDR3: TGCAGTGCCCAAGTCCGGGGGAGCTCCTATAATTCACCCCTCCACTTT. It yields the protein CSAQVRGSSYNSPLHF.

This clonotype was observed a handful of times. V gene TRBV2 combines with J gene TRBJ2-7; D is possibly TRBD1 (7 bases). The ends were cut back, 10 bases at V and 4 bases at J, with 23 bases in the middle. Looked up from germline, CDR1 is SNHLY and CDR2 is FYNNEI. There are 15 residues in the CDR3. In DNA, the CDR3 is TGTGCCACCAATGGACAGGAGGGGGCCAGATACGAGCAGTACTTC. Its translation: CATNGQEGARYEQYF.

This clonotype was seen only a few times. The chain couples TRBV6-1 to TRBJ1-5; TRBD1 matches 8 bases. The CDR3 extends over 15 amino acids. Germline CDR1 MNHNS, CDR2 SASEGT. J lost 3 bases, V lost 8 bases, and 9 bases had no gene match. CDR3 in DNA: TGTGCCAGCGGGAAACAGGGGGACTACAATCAGCCCCAGCATTTT. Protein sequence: CASGKQGDYNQPQHF.